The 5 T cell receptor beta chains listed next were all sequenced from one sample in a study of T-cell reconstitution after alpha-beta-depleted transplantation in children. Using unique molecular identifiers, the investigators prepared the TCRbeta library. TCRdb reprocessed the PCR reads via MiXCR and lists one record per CDR3 protein. The data contain approximately 980,000 distinct CDR3 sequences, around 30% of them seen just once; the ten biggest clones take up over 25%. Here the sequenced sample was PBMCs, mostly from graft donor cells, taken 360 days after TCRalphabeta/CD19-depleted stem cell transplant. All receptors derive from a boy under two years old who had a stem cell transplant for SCID, so the T cells may come from the graft donor.

In its sample, this clonotype was seen a few times. The gene calls are TRBV7-8 and TRBJ2-3; unclear D gene. Germline V gene data show CDR1 as SGHVS and CDR2 as FQNEAQ. Deletions cut 5 bases from V and 6 bases from J, with 12 bases between. The CDR3 runs to 13 residues. The CDR3 protein is CASSNAGRDTQYF. In DNA form, the CDR3 reads TGTGCCAGCAGCAACGCCGGGCGGGATACGCAGTATTTT.

The rearrangement links TRBV5-5 to TRBJ2-2; 7 positions match TRBD1. Trimming at V came to 4 bases and at J to 0 bases, leaving 9 bases not matched to a gene. Looked up from germline, CDR1 is SGHKS and CDR2 is YYEKEE (reference sequence). The CDR3 sequence is 17 residues long. The CDR3 DNA sequence: TGTGCCAGCAGCGCACGACAGGGCCCCCCGAACACCGGGGAGCTGTTTTTT. Translated: CASSARQGPPNTGELFF. The complete variable domain, with remaining parts taken from reference TRBV5-5 and TRBJ2-2, reads DAGVTQSPTHLIKTRGQQVTLRCSPISGHKSVSWYQQVLGQGPQFIFQYYEKEERGRGNFPDRFSARQFPNYSSELNVNALLLGDSALYLCASSARQGPPNTGELFFGEGSRLTVL.

The chain is built from TRBV4-3 and TRBJ1-4; D uncertain. The CDR3 covers 14 residues. Trimming shortened V by 0 bases and J by 11 bases, and 13 bases separated the two germline ends. Looked up from germline, CDR1 is LGHNA and CDR2 is YSLEER. CDR3 DNA sequence: TGCGCCAGCAGCCAAGACAGGAACAGAGACAAACTGTTTTTT. Its protein product is CASSQDRNRDKLFF.

This clonotype has only a few counts. The chain joins TRBV2 to TRBJ2-1; 10 nucleotides line up with TRBD1. Trimming removed 4 bases from V and 6 bases from J; junction bases left unmatched: 9. The V gene's germline CDR1 is SNHLY and CDR2 FYNNEI. This CDR3 is built from 16 residues. The DNA for the CDR3 is TGTGCCAGCAGTGCCCTCCCGGGGACAGGGGTCAATGAGCAGTTCTTC. Encoded protein: CASSALPGTGVNEQFF.

This clonotype was detected a few times. This sequence joins TRBV7-3 and TRBJ2-1, with 9 bases aligning to TRBD2. Germline CDR1 reads SGHTA; CDR2 reads FQGTGA. This CDR3 has 14 amino acids. The V gene end was trimmed by 3 bases and the J gene end by 7 bases; junction bases not matched to a gene: 4. CDR3 loop: CASSFVAGENEQFF. For the CDR3, the DNA is TGTGCCAGCAGCTTCGTAGCGGGGGAAAATGAGCAGTTCTTC.